This T cell receptor beta chain was sequenced for a study of early T cells in non-severe SARS-CoV-2 infection. Study in general: Unsorted whole blood bulk RNA was sequenced, with unpaired chains.

In its sample, this clonotype was seen a few times. The CDR3 spans 12 residues. The V end lost 2 bases, the J end lost 1 base, and 5 bases lay between the germline ends. Germline V lookup: CDR1 GTSNPN, CDR2 SVGIG (reference sequence). TCRdb recomputed calls from the 5' RACE reads with MiXCR, one row per CDR3 protein. The sample comprises roughly 90,000 distinct CDR3 sequences, over 13% of which are singletons, and approximately 3.3% rests with the top ten. Sequences were obtained from whole blood. The V and J genes are TRBV30 and TRBJ1-1; the D is unclear. The origin of this receptor is an adult who was a healthcare worker with PCR-confirmed SARS-CoV-2 infection or an uninfected control (not recorded which). The CDR3 loop reads CAWSPRNTEAFF. The CDR3 region has the DNA TGTGCCTGGAGTCCTCGGAACACTGAAGCTTTCTTT.